This TCR beta chain was documented in a study of T cells in Graves' hyperthyroidism and ophthalmopathy. Amplification targeted TCR beta CDR3 regions from RNA transcripts. The TCR CDR3 first-round RT-PCR relied on the HTBI primer set. MiXCR was run by TCRdb on the multiplex PCR reads, yielding one entry per CDR3 protein. The repertoire holds some 550,000 distinct CDR3 sequences, with 16% as singletons. The CDR3 is 12 residues long. The V gene lost 6 bases and the J gene lost 3 bases, with 12 bases spanning the gap. CDR1 DFQATT and CDR2 SNEGSKA come from the germline V gene (reference sequence). This TCR was recovered from a woman aged 35 to 49 with Graves' ophthalmopathy. The sample taken for sequencing was blood. This sequence joins TRBV20-1 and TRBJ2-7, with no clear D. The CDR3 DNA is TGCAGTGCCCCGATGTCGAGCTACGAGCAGTACTTC. Encoded protein: CSAPMSSYEQYF.